A single sample gave rise to the 28 T cell receptor beta chains below, sequenced in a study of tumor-infiltrating lymphocytes in primary liver carcinoma. Blood RNA came from unsorted whole blood; germline DNA was also extracted. Using a constant-region primer together with ProtoScript II reverse transcriptase, TCR beta cDNA was made from 500 ng of total RNA. Sequencing libraries for TCR beta derived from three nested multiplex PCR rounds that used slightly modified ARM-PCR. It was with TRBV1-TRBV30 forward primers and a C-beta reverse primer that the first two PCR rounds were run, at roughly 10 cycles each. TCRdb processed the multiplex PCR reads anew with MiXCR; each CDR3 protein has one entry. Seen here are approximately 320,000 distinct CDR3 sequences, roughly 60% observed once, and the top ten hold about 15%. Sequencing used peripheral blood. The receptors were sampled from a woman in her twenties or thirties with primary liver carcinoma and hepatitis B virus infection.

The chain joins TRBV9 to TRBJ2-2; D is unclear. The ends were cut back, 3 bases at V and 7 bases at J, with 13 bases in the middle. CDR1 is SGDLS, CDR2 YYNGEE, per germline. This CDR3 is built from 14 residues. The CDR3 spells CASSALFGSGELFF. As DNA, the CDR3 is TGTGCCAGCAGCGCCTTGTTTGGCAGCGGGGAGCTGTTTTTT. Filled out from reference TRBV9 and TRBJ2-2, the complete variable domain reads DSGVTQTPKHLITATGQRVTLRCSPRSGDLSVYWYQQSLDQGLQFLIQYYNGEERAKGNILERFSAQQFPDLHSELNLSSLELGDSALYFCASSALFGSGELFFGEGSRLTVL.

In the case of this clonotype: At one end the junction does not follow the germline gene, possibly because of a read error. The rearrangement links TRBV11-3 to TRBJ2-1; either TRBD1 or TRBD2 may supply D (6 bases each). This CDR3 contains 12 residues. Germline assignment: CDR1 SGHNT and CDR2 YENEEA. DNA for the CDR3: TGTGCCAGCAGGGACAGAGGAGGGGTGCAGTCCTTC. Protein product: CASRDRGGVQSF. Full variable domain (rest looked up from reference TRBV11-3 and TRBJ2-1): EAGVVQSPRYKIIEKKQPVAFWCNPISGHNTLYWYLQNLGQGPELLIRYENEEAVDDSQLPKDRFSAERLKGVDSTLKIQPAELGDSAVYLCASRDRGGVQSFGPGTRLTVL.

This clonotype was counted a single time. This sequence may be a read error, since a much larger clone differs from it by one base. This chain uses TRBV6-2 or TRBV6-3 with TRBJ1-5, with D possibly TRBD1 on 5 matching bases. CDR3 length: 14 residues. The germline V gene encodes CDR1 MNHEY and CDR2 SVGEGT. V lost 10 bases and J 5 bases, leaving 18 bases between the germline ends. The CDR3 spells CANRTPRADQPQHF. The CDR3 DNA reads TGTGCCAACAGGACCCCAAGGGCCGATCAGCCCCAGCATTTT.

The sample holds one count of this clonotype. Since no conserved phenylalanine or tryptophan closes the CDR3, a read error is the likely cause. Because the CDR3's place on the DNA is in doubt, the DNA is left out and the CDR3 is given as listed by TCRdb. This CDR3 is CASSLAATDAYERYL. V gene TRBV11-2 combines with J gene TRBJ2-7. The V gene's germline CDR1 is SGHAT and CDR2 FQNNGV. Ends included, the CDR3 has 15 residues.

This clonotype was counted between two and nine times. The CDR3 nucleotides are TGTGCCAGCAGCTTGGGCCACATTAATGAAAAACTGTTTTTT. Translated: CASSLGHINEKLFF. V gene TRBV5-5 combines with J gene TRBJ1-4; D remains ambiguous. Trimming took 0 bases from V and 4 from J, leaving 7 bases between them. Germline V gene data show CDR1 as SGHKS and CDR2 as YYEKEE (reference sequence). CDR3 length: 14 amino acids.

This clonotype has a count of ten or more. The chain employs TRBV4-3 and TRBJ2-1, with D tentatively TRBD1 or TRBD2 (5 bases each). CDR1 and CDR2 from the germline V gene are LGHNA and YSLEER. Trimming took off 0 bases at V and 15 bases at J, with 15 bases between the two ends. This CDR3 comprises 13 residues. CDR3 sequence (DNA): TGCGCCAGCAGCCAAGATAGGGGAGAGGAAGCGTTCTTC. Translated, it gives CASSQDRGEEAFF.

As regards this clonotype: A much larger clone lies a single base off, so this may be a read error. The rearrangement uses TRBV7-2 and TRBJ2-5, with unresolved D. Trimming took off 6 bases at V and 5 bases at J, with 7 bases between the two ends. Germline CDR1 is SGHTA and CDR2 is FQGNSA. This CDR3 has 11 residues. CDR3 DNA sequence: TGTGCCAGCAGGATAGGGGAGACCCAGTACTTC. Translating it yields CASRIGETQYF.

This chain connects TRBV5-1 to TRBJ2-1; 8 bases fit TRBD1. The length of the CDR3 is 14 residues. Trimming cost V 1 base and J 9 bases; bases outside gene matches: 6. Looked up from germline, CDR1 is SGHRS and CDR2 is YFSETQ. In DNA form, the CDR3 reads TGCGCCAGCAGCTTGATGGGACAGGCAGGTGAGCAGTTCTTC. It is translated as CASSLMGQAGEQFF.

Regarding this clonotype: The CDR3 does not end in the conserved phenylalanine or tryptophan, so this is likely a read error. The V gene is TRBV6-2 or TRBV6-3, the J gene TRBJ1-3, with D tentatively TRBD1 (5 bases). Germline CDR1 and CDR2: MNHEY and SVGEGT. This CDR3 is built from 14 residues. V gave up 6 bases and J gave up 2 bases, with 11 bases separating them. CDR3 DNA sequence: TGTGCCAGCAGCCGGGGGGGACCTGGAAACACCATATATCTT. Translating gives CASSRGGPGNTIYL.

The chain combines TRBV4-1 with TRBJ2-3, with 7 bases aligning to TRBD2. CDR1 and CDR2 (germline): MGHRA, YSYEKL. The CDR3 runs 16 residues. Trimming removed 0 bases from V and 6 bases from J; junction bases left unmatched: 9. Here the CDR3 DNA reads TGCGCCAGCAGCCAAGAAGCGGGAAGGTTCAGGGATACGCAGTATTTT. Translation: CASSQEAGRFRDTQYF.

This clonotype has more than one count but fewer than ten. The genes are TRBV6-5 and TRBJ2-7, with 9 bases that match TRBD1. Germline V CDR1 and CDR2: MNHEY, SVGAGI. The CDR3 runs to 13 residues. Unmatched junction bases numbered 2, after V lost 6 bases and J lost 2 bases. The CDR3 DNA sequence: TGTGCCAGCAGAAGGACAGGGGCCTACGAGCAGTACTTC. It translates to CASRRTGAYEQYF.

Comments on this clonotype: A read error may produce the germline difference seen at one junction end. This chain uses TRBV11-2 with TRBJ1-1; D remains ambiguous. Germline CDR1 is SGHAT and CDR2 is FQNNGV. This CDR3 has 13 residues. CDR3 in DNA: TGTGCCAGCGGCTTAGGACTGAACACTGAAGCTTTCTTT. Translated, it gives CASGLGLNTEAFF.

Worth noting for this clonotype: A much larger clone lies a single base off, so this may be a read error. The CDR3 DNA reads as TGTGCCAGCAGCTTGGGGGGCGGGATAAGCGACGAGCAGTACTTC. Amino acid sequence: CASSLGGGISDEQYF. The chain carries TRBV5-4 and TRBJ2-7; possibly TRBD2 for D (6 bases). Trimming pared 0 bases from V and 5 bases from J, leaving 15 bases between. The CDR3 covers 15 residues. Germline V lookup: CDR1 SGHNT, CDR2 YYREEE (reference sequence).

The CDR3 sequence is CASSLAGTAANEQYF. The CDR3 bases are TGTGCCAGCAGCTTAGCCGGGACCGCCGCCAACGAGCAGTACTTC. The J gene is TRBJ2-7, the V gene TRBV7-9; either TRBD1 or TRBD2 may fit D (5 bases each). Germline lookup yields CDR1 SEHNR and CDR2 FQNEAQ (reference sequence). V was pared by 0 bases and J by 5 bases, with 14 bases between. The CDR3 totals 15 residues. The variable domain in full, with the rest retrieved from reference TRBV7-9 and TRBJ2-7, is DTGVSQNPRHKITKRGQNVTFRCDPISEHNRLYWYRQTLGQGPEFLTYFQNEAQLEKSRLLSDRFSAERPKGSFSTLEIQRTEQGDSAMYLCASSLAGTAANEQYFGPGTRLTVT.

This chain uses TRBV29-1 with TRBJ2-3; TRBD1 or TRBD2 may be the D gene (5 bases each). CDR1 is SQVTM, CDR2 ANQGSEA, per germline. V was shortened by 7 bases and J by 5 bases, with 16 bases between the two germline ends. The CDR3 is 13 amino acids. CDR3 nucleotide sequence: TGCAGCGCCGGGAACTGGGGGTTAGATACGCAGTATTTT. Its translation is CSAGNWGLDTQYF.

For this clonotype: In this CDR3 the conserved last residue, phenylalanine or tryptophan, is missing, so a read error is likely. The rearrangement uses TRBV29-1 and TRBJ2-7, with D uncertain. Germline assignment: CDR1 SQVTM and CDR2 ANQGSEA. Trimming stripped 4 bases from V and 0 bases from J, with 7 bases between. This CDR3 region has 12 residues. The chain's CDR3 is CSVGGGSYEQYL. CDR3 in DNA: TGCAGCGTTGGTGGTGGCTCCTACGAGCAGTACCTC.

To note about this clonotype: A junction boundary mismatches the germline segment, possibly from a read error. This sequence joins TRBV11-3 and TRBJ2-1; TRBD2 matches at 7 bases. The CDR3 is 15 residues long. Germline lookup yields CDR1 SGHNT and CDR2 YENEEA. This chain's CDR3 is CANSSKPSGSNEQFF. The CDR3 nucleotides read TGTGCCAACAGCTCCAAACCTAGCGGCTCAAATGAGCAGTTCTTC.

V gene TRBV12-3 or TRBV12-4 combines with J gene TRBJ1-1, with D possibly being TRBD1 (5 bases). CDR3 length: 14 residues. Trimming left V 5 bases short and J 4 bases short, with 14 bases between. CDR3 DNA: TGTGCCAGCAGTAACAGGAACATGAGCACTGAAGCTTTCTTT. Encoded protein: CASSNRNMSTEAFF.

In its sample, this clonotype was seen a few times. The chain links TRBV14 to TRBJ2-2; no reliable D call. This CDR3 is built from 15 residues. The germline V gene has CDR1 SGHDN and CDR2 FVKESK. Trimming stripped 0 bases from V and 1 base from J, with 6 bases between. The CDR3 bases are TGTGCCAGCAGCCAAGAATTTGTGAACACCGGGGAGCTGTTTTTT. It encodes CASSQEFVNTGELFF.

This clonotype has at least ten counts. The chain combines TRBV6-6 with TRBJ2-7; 7 bases agree with TRBD2. From germline, CDR1 is MNHNY and CDR2 SVGAGI (reference sequence). This CDR3 has 14 amino acids. The junction had 11 bases not matched to a gene; V was cut back by 6 bases and J by 6 bases. CDR3 DNA: TGTGCCAGCAGACCCCGCGCGGGAGAGGTCGAGCAGTACTTC. Its translation: CASRPRAGEVEQYF.

To note about this clonotype: The CDR3 end shows no conserved phenylalanine or tryptophan, and so a read error is likely. The rearrangement uses TRBV11-2 and TRBJ1-2; D uncertain. CDR1 and CDR2 from the germline V gene are SGHAT and FQNNGV. The CDR3 is 16 residues long. This CDR3 reads CATSRWEGPSNYGYTS. CDR3 nucleotides: TGTGCCACCAGCCGATGGGAGGGCCCTTCTAACTATGGCTACACCTCC.

In the case of this clonotype: One end of the junction varies from germline; a read error may be responsible. The chain joins TRBV12-3 or TRBV12-4 to TRBJ1-5, with 9 bases lining up with TRBD1. This CDR3 spans 15 amino acids. CDR3 sequence reads: CASEHRDREVQPRHF. As DNA, the CDR3 is TGTGCCAGCGAACACCGGGACAGGGAGGTTCAGCCCCGGCATTTT.

The rearrangement uses TRBV6-1 and TRBJ2-5; TRBD2 matches at 8 bases. There are 14 residues in the CDR3. V was clipped by 5 bases and J by 5 bases; unmatched bases: 7. Per germline, CDR1 MNHNS and CDR2 SASEGT. CDR3 protein: CASSRGGGWETQYF. CDR3 bases: TGTGCCAGCAGTAGGGGCGGGGGGTGGGAGACCCAGTACTTC.

Notes on this clonotype: Lacking the conserved final phenylalanine or tryptophan, this CDR3 likely reflects a read error. The rearrangement uses TRBV11-1 and TRBJ2-7; 8 nucleotides agree with TRBD2. Germline assignment: CDR1 SGHAT and CDR2 FQDESV (reference sequence). This CDR3 contains 16 residues. V was clipped by 10 bases and J by 10 bases; unmatched bases: 24. The chain's CDR3 is CANSIAAGGLSGEQYL. In nucleotides, the CDR3 is TGTGCCAACAGTATAGCGGCGGGAGGCCTTTCGGGCGAACAGTACCTC.

This sequence joins TRBV30 and TRBJ2-7, with D possibly matching TRBD1 (6 bases). CDR3 length: 21 amino acids. Deletions cut 2 bases from V and 5 bases from J, with 37 bases between. The germline V gene encodes CDR1 GTSNPN and CDR2 SVGIG (reference sequence). The CDR3 DNA sequence: TGTGCCTGGAGTTCGAGGGTCAGAACGGGCGGACAGCTTAATTTTGCCCACGAGCAGTACTTC. It codes for CAWSSRVRTGGQLNFAHEQYF.

The genes are TRBV4-2 and TRBJ2-5; no clear D. Germline V lookup: CDR1 LGHNA, CDR2 YNFKEQ. V lost 1 base, J lost 0 bases, and 9 bases lay in between. The CDR3 spans 15 residues. The CDR3 sequence is CASSQAAAYQETQYF. The CDR3 coding sequence is TGTGCCAGCAGCCAAGCTGCGGCGTACCAAGAGACCCAGTACTTC.

In its sample, this clonotype was seen once. This may arise from a read error, as a much more abundant clone is one base away. This chain joins TRBV6-1 and TRBJ2-1; D uncertain. V lost 4 bases, J lost 3 bases, and 7 bases lay in between. The CDR3 consists of 13 residues. In germline, CDR1 is MNHNS, CDR2 SASEGT. The CDR3 DNA is TGTGCCAGCAGTGCCAGCCACTACAATGAGCAGTTCTTC. Its protein is CASSASHYNEQFF.

This clonotype was seen many times. The chain carries TRBV6-5 and TRBJ2-7; TRBD2 matches 7 bases. CDR3 length equals 14 residues. Germline loops: CDR1 MNHEY, CDR2 SVGAGI. V dropped 2 bases and J dropped 2; count of bases not matched to a gene: 3. The CDR3: CASSYGGSAYEQYF. CDR3 nucleotide sequence: TGTGCCAGCAGTTACGGCGGGAGTGCCTACGAGCAGTACTTC.